The entry below describes one T cell receptor (beta chain). Its recognized antigen is unknown. No base quality values were provided; no much bigger clone lies one nucleotide off. This entry is derived from a study of OX40 agonist ivuxolimab in advanced cancers. Concerning the study at large: Ivuxolimab was an agonistic, fully human IgG2 monoclonal antibody directed against OX40 (CD134), a costimulatory receptor. Intravenous ivuxolimab was administered to patients every 2 weeks at six dose levels: 0.01, 0.1, 0.3, 1.5, 3 and 10 mg/kg. Of the roughly 54 dose-escalation patients, hepatocellular carcinoma was present in about 19, melanoma in roughly 15, renal cell carcinoma in 9 and head and neck cancer in 9. In the dose-escalation cohort, around four fifths of patients were male, and the mean age was roughly 60 years with a range of about 20 to 80. Patients were allowed to have had prior anti-PD-1, anti-PD-L1 or anti-CTLA-4 therapy, and more than 30% of the dose-escalation patients had previously received checkpoint inhibitors. Partial responses occurred in three dose-escalation patients, of whom one had hepatocellular carcinoma and two had cutaneous melanoma. The point of sequencing TCRbeta in the periphery was to test whether ivuxolimab changed TCR sequence diversity and drove clonal T-cell expansion. The monotherapy dose-escalation portion (N ≈ 57 patients) of the phase I ivuxolimab trial is reported in the paper. Results the study describes overall, beyond this receptor: Low levels of normalized T-cell clonal expansion were also seen in some patients who did not respond. Clonal expansion of both CD4+ and CD8+ blood T cells was observed from baseline to week 6 at doses 0.1 to 3.0 mg/kg. The antigen specificity of the peripheral T cells that underwent clonal expansion was not determined. In partial responders in the 0.1-3.0 mg/kg groups, normalized peripheral clonal expansion was found to be among the lowest, especially among CD8+ T cells. After ivuxolimab, more expanded clones were found on average in CD8+ T cells than in CD4+ T cells.

Patients with autoimmune disease history or receiving systemic immunosuppression were excluded from the trial. Peripheral blood for TCR sequencing was drawn from every dose cohort at baseline, at cycle 4 day 1 and at cycle 7 day 1. Samples were obtained from an open-label, multicenter, first-in-human phase I dose-escalation trial of ivuxolimab. The trial enrolled adults with locally advanced or metastatic head and neck squamous cell, hepatocellular, melanoma or renal cell carcinoma. CD4+ and CD8+ T cells were sorted separately from peripheral blood before TCR sequencing. The junction carries 10 bases between V and J, which are trimmed by 2 bases and 14 bases respectively. Reading the germline V gene gives CDR1 SNHLY and CDR2 FYNNEI. The CDR3 runs 12 amino acids, cysteine and phenylalanine included. Solely the CDR3 DNA is kept, with 36 bases framed from the first base. Genomic DNA was extracted from sorted cells for sequencing of the TCRbeta CDR3 region. The immunoSEQ Assay was used for sequencing of TCRbeta CDR3 regions. TCRdb limited this immuneACCESS table to in-frame rearrangements with V and J called. A share of clones is missing; checked studies link under half to unresolved V genes, and the rest is unexplained. The sample data list over 85,000 clones, and about four fifths of these were observed just once. Of the sample, more than 1.4% is held by the ten largest clones.

This clonotype originated in an adult with an advanced solid tumor such as melanoma, head and neck, liver or kidney cancer. The rearranged chain carries TRBV2 and TRBJ1-6, with TRBD1 as a weak D call on 6 bases. Material: CD4+ or CD8+ T cells sorted from blood, obtained in a trial of the OX40 agonist ivuxolimab. The CDR3 protein: CASSETGRTLHF. The DNA sequence follows: TGTGCCAGCAGTGAAACAGGGCGAACCCTCCACTTT.